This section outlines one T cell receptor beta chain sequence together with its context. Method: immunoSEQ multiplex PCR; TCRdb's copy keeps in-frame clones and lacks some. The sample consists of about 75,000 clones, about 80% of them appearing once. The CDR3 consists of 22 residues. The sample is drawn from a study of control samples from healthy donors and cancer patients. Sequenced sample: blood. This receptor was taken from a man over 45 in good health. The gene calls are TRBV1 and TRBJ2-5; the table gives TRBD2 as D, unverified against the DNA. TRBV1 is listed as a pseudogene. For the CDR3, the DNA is TGCACCAGCAGCCAAGAGCGTGAAAATTCAAGCGGGGGGACAGGCCGGGCAGAGACCCAGTACTTC. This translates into CTSSQERENSSGGTGRAETQYF.